This TCR beta chain derives from a study of molecular identifiers for immune sequencing clone quantification. TCRdb redid the calling of the PCR reads with MiXCR, one entry per CDR3 protein. Of fewer than 70,000 distinct CDR3 sequences listed, less than 20% are singletons. V gave up 1 base and J gave up 0 bases, with 7 bases separating them. This CDR3 contains 14 residues. Germline V gene sequence: CDR1 SGHAT, CDR2 FQNNGV. The receptor was derived from a human donor in good health. Some libraries in this study had Jurkat cell RNA spiked in. The V and J genes are TRBV11-2 and TRBJ2-7, with no clear D. The sequencing sample was made of naive CD8+ T cells from blood, with Jurkat cell RNA spiked in. Subset indicated: FACS-sorted CD8+CD4-CCR7+CD45RA+ naive T cells. CDR3 in DNA: TGTGCCAGCAGCTTAGGGCTAATCTCCTACGAGCAGTACTTC. Protein product: CASSLGLISYEQYF.